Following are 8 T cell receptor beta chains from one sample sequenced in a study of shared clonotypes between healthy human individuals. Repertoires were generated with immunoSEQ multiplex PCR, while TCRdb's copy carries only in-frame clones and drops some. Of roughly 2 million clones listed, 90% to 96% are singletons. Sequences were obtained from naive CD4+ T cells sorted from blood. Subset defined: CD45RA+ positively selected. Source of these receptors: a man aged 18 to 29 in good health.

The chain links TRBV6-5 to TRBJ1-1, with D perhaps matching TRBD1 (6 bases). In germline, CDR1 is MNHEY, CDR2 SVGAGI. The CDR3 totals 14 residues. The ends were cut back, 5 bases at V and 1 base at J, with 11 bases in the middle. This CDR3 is CASSDYRENTEAFF. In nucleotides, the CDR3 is TGTGCCAGCAGTGACTACAGGGAGAACACTGAAGCTTTCTTT.

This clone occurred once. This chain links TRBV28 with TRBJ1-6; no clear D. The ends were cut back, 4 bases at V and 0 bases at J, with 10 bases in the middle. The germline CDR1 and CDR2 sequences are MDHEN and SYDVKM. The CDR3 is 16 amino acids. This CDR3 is CASSSPTSSYNSPLHF. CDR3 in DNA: TGTGCCAGCAGTTCCCCTACGAGCTCCTATAATTCACCCCTCCACTTT.

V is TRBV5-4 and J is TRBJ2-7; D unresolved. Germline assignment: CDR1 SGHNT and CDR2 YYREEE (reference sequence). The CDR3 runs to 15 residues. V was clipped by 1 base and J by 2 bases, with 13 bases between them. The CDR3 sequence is CASSLSPLAPYEQYF. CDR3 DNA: TGTGCCAGCAGCTTGAGCCCCTTAGCCCCCTACGAGCAGTACTTC.

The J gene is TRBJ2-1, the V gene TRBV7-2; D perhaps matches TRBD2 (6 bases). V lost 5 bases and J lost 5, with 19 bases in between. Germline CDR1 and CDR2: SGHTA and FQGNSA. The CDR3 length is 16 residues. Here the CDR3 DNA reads TGTGCCAGCAGCCCGCTGATGACTAGGGGCAACAATGAGCAGTTCTTC. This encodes CASSPLMTRGNNEQFF.

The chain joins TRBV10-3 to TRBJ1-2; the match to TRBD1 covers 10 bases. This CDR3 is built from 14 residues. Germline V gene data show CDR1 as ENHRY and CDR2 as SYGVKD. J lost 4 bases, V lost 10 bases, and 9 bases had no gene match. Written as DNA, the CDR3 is TGTGCCACAGGGACAGGGGCGGAAACCTATGGCTACACCTTC. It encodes CATGTGAETYGYTF.

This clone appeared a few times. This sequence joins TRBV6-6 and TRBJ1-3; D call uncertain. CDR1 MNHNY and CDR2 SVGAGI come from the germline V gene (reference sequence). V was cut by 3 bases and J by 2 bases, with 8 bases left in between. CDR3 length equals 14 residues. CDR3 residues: CASSYREPGNTIYF. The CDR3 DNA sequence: TGTGCCAGCAGTTATCGAGAGCCTGGAAACACCATATATTTT.

The CDR3 loop reads CAIRPGLGIYEQYF. CDR3 sequence (DNA): TGTGCCATCAGGCCGGGACTAGGTATCTACGAGCAGTACTTC. V gene TRBV10-3 combines with J gene TRBJ2-7; 8 bases match TRBD2. Germline trimming cut 6 bases from V and 3 bases from J; bases unmatched to any gene: 7. The CDR3 consists of 14 residues. Germline CDR1 reads ENHRY; CDR2 reads SYGVKD.

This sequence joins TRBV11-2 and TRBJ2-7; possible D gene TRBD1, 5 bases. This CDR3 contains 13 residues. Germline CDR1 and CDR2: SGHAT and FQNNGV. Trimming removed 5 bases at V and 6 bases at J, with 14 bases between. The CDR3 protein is CASSRGQVGEQYF. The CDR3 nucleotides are TGTGCCAGCAGCAGGGGCCAAGTGGGCGAGCAGTACTTC.